A selection of T cell receptor beta chains follows, all from one sample in a study of OX40 agonist ivuxolimab in advanced cancers. Produced via immunoSEQ multiplex PCR; TCRdb's table is partial and in-frame only. The sample contains 55,000 to 90,000 clones, 80% to 90% of which appear only once. The sequenced sample was CD4+ or CD8+ T cells sorted from blood, obtained in a trial of the OX40 agonist ivuxolimab. The receptors come from an adult with an advanced solid tumor such as melanoma, head and neck, liver or kidney cancer. Both conserved end residues are part of each CDR3. The D gene is left open where the match is weak. Clone size is shown for a subset of rows, as once, few, many or a class of expanded clone.

size: -; V: TRBV5-1; J: TRBJ1-1; length: 12; D: -; CDR3: CASKGWNTEAFF; DNA: TGCGCCAGCAAGGGGTGGAACACTGAAGCTTTCTTT
size: -; V: TRBV11-3; J: TRBJ2-5; length: 18; D: TRBD2; CDR3: CASSLGQSSGGLQETQYF; DNA: TGTGCCAGCAGCTTAGGCCAATCTAGCGGGGGACTCCAAGAGACCCAGTACTTC
size: -; V: TRBV19; J: TRBJ2-5; length: 17; D: TRBD2; CDR3: CASSIVGSGAGGETQYF; DNA: TGTGCCAGTAGTATAGTTGGTAGCGGGGCTGGGGGGGAGACCCAGTACTTC
size: -; V: TRBV6-1; J: TRBJ2-3; length: 13; D: -; CDR3: CASSESRPDTQYF; DNA: TGTGCCAGCAGTGAAAGCCGGCCAGATACGCAGTATTTT
size: -; V: TRBV21-1; J: TRBJ2-1; length: 20; D: -; CDR3: CAPLKGNSGGRNASYNEQFF; DNA: TGTGCCCCCCTCAAGGGGAATAGCGGGGGCCGCAACGCGTCCTACAATGAGCAGTTCTTC
size: -; V: TRBV6-5; J: TRBJ2-2; length: 15; D: -; CDR3: CASSPRGPNTGELFF; DNA: TGTGCCAGCAGTCCGAGGGGTCCGAACACCGGGGAGCTGTTTTTT
size: -; V: TRBV18; J: TRBJ1-6; length: 13; D: -; CDR3: CASSGQSNSPLHF; DNA: TGTGCCAGCTCAGGACAGAGTAATTCACCCCTCCACTTT
size: -; V: TRBV28; J: TRBJ2-7; length: 14; D: TRBD2; CDR3: CASSSSGGSYEQYF; DNA: TGTGCCAGCAGCTCTAGCGGGGGCTCCTACGAGCAGTACTTC
size: -; V: TRBV5-1; J: TRBJ2-1; length: 15; D: TRBD1; CDR3: CASSLGQGTYNEQFF; DNA: TGCGCCAGCAGCTTGGGACAGGGGACCTACAATGAGCAGTTCTTC
size: -; V: TRBV19; J: TRBJ1-1; length: 13; D: -; CDR3: CASSLGRNTEAFF; DNA: TGTGCCAGTAGCTTGGGGAGGAACACTGAAGCTTTCTTT
size: -; V: TRBV11-2; J: TRBJ2-1; length: 18; D: TRBD2; CDR3: CASSLELAGVSSYNEQFF; DNA: TGTGCCAGCAGCTTAGAACTAGCGGGGGTCAGCTCCTACAATGAGCAGTTCTTC
size: -; V: TRBV30; J: TRBJ1-5; length: 13; D: -; CDR3: CAWTRGSNQPQHF; DNA: TGTGCCTGGACACGGGGCTCCAATCAGCCCCAGCATTTT
size: -; V: TRBV7-8; J: TRBJ2-1; length: 15; D: TRBD2; CDR3: CASSGLAGGLGEQFF; DNA: TGTGCCAGCAGCGGACTAGCGGGGGGGCTGGGGGAGCAGTTCTTC
size: -; V: TRBV7-2; J: TRBJ2-3; length: 17; D: TRBD2; CDR3: CASSRPRGRGGPDTQYF; DNA: TGTGCCAGCAGCCGCCCGAGGGGGCGGGGGGGCCCAGATACGCAGTATTTT
size: -; V: TRBV5-4; J: TRBJ1-5; length: 14; D: -; CDR3: CASSLQGGNQPQHF; DNA: TGTGCCAGCAGCTTGCAAGGGGGCAATCAGCCCCAGCATTTT
size: -; V: TRBV19; J: TRBJ1-1; length: 13; D: -; CDR3: CASNPRRYTEAFF; DNA: TGTGCCAGTAACCCTAGGAGATACACTGAAGCTTTCTTT
size: -; V: TRBV10-3; J: TRBJ1-1; length: 12; D: -; CDR3: CATSDRNTEAFF; DNA: TGTGCCACCTCGGACAGAAACACTGAAGCTTTCTTT
size: -; V: TRBV5-4; J: TRBJ1-1; length: 16; D: TRBD1; CDR3: CASSLGGQGARTEAFF; DNA: TGTGCCAGCAGCTTGGGAGGACAGGGGGCGCGAACTGAAGCTTTCTTT
size: -; V: TRBV14; J: TRBJ2-2; length: 15; D: TRBD1; CDR3: CASSPRTGNTGELFF; DNA: TGTGCCAGCAGCCCCCGGACAGGGAACACCGGGGAGCTGTTTTTT
size: -; V: TRBV5-8; J: TRBJ1-1; length: 16; D: -; CDR3: CASSLWPGTRNTEAFF; DNA: TGTGCCAGCAGCTTGTGGCCAGGGACGAGGAACACTGAAGCTTTCTTT
size: -; V: TRBV9; J: TRBJ2-5; length: 16; D: TRBD2; CDR3: CASSVEGAGGPKTQYF; DNA: TGTGCCAGCAGCGTAGAGGGAGCGGGGGGGCCAAAGACCCAGTACTTC
size: -; V: TRBV5-1; J: TRBJ1-1; length: 12; D: -; CDR3: CASSLGTSEAFF; DNA: TGCGCCAGCAGCTTGGGGACATCCGAAGCTTTCTTT
size: many; V: TRBV6-1; J: TRBJ1-2; length: 15; D: TRBD1; CDR3: CASSESGGINYGYTF; DNA: TGTGCCAGCAGTGAATCAGGGGGGATAAACTATGGCTACACCTTC
size: -; V: TRBV2; J: TRBJ1-3; length: 13; D: -; CDR3: CASIPGEGNTIYF; DNA: TGTGCCAGCATCCCCGGGGAGGGAAACACCATATATTTT
size: -; V: TRBV5-3; J: TRBJ2-1; length: 13; D: TRBD1; CDR3: CARNRGTYNEQFF; DNA: TGTGCCAGAAACAGGGGAACCTACAATGAGCAGTTCTTC
size: -; V: TRBV5-1; J: TRBJ2-5; length: 15; D: -; CDR3: CASSLVDGSQETQYF; DNA: TGCGCCAGCAGCTTGGTAGATGGTTCCCAAGAGACCCAGTACTTC
size: -; V: TRBV9; J: TRBJ2-7; length: 14; D: TRBD1; CDR3: CASSVADRGYEQYF; DNA: TGTGCCAGCAGCGTAGCAGACAGGGGCTACGAGCAGTACTTC
size: many; V: TRBV6-5; J: TRBJ2-2; length: 16; D: TRBD2; CDR3: CASSYPRGGGTGELFF; DNA: TGTGCCAGCAGTTACCCCCGGGGGGGTGGGACCGGGGAGCTGTTTTTT
size: few; V: TRBV19; J: TRBJ2-7; length: 14; D: -; CDR3: CASSAGAGASEQYF; DNA: TGTGCCAGTAGTGCCGGCGCGGGGGCCAGCGAGCAGTACTTC
size: -; V: TRBV6-5; J: TRBJ2-4; length: 14; D: -; CDR3: CASSPRQVGNIQYF; DNA: TGTGCCAGCAGCCCCCGACAGGTGGGAAACATTCAGTACTTC
size: -; V: TRBV9; J: TRBJ2-3; length: 16; D: -; CDR3: CASSVGTESSTDTQYF; DNA: TGTGCCAGCAGCGTAGGCACGGAGTCTAGCACAGATACGCAGTATTTT
size: -; V: TRBV12-2; J: TRBJ2-7; length: 14; D: -; CDR3: CASRIQGNPYEQYF; DNA: TGTGCAAGTCGGATCCAGGGGAACCCCTACGAGCAGTACTTC
size: -; V: TRBV18; J: TRBJ1-4; length: 14; D: TRBD1; CDR3: CASSLTGPNEKLFF; DNA: TGTGCCAGCTCACTGACAGGGCCTAATGAAAAACTGTTTTTT
size: -; V: TRBV9; J: TRBJ2-3; length: 14; D: -; CDR3: CASGLASSTDTQYF; DNA: TGTGCCAGCGGGCTGGCATCTAGCACAGATACGCAGTATTTT
size: -; V: TRBV5-6; J: TRBJ1-1; length: 15; D: TRBD1; CDR3: CASSRQGSMNTEAFF; DNA: TGTGCCAGCAGCCGACAGGGCTCCATGAACACTGAAGCTTTCTTT
size: -; V: TRBV5-5; J: TRBJ2-7; length: 15; D: TRBD1; CDR3: CASSLSPGTGGDQYF; DNA: TGTGCCAGCAGCTTATCGCCTGGGACAGGGGGCGACCAGTACTTC
size: -; V: TRBV6-6; J: TRBJ1-2; length: 15; D: -; CDR3: CASRIAGTGNYGYTF; DNA: TGTGCCAGCCGGATCGCGGGGACTGGAAACTATGGCTACACCTTC
size: -; V: TRBV18; J: TRBJ1-2; length: 14; D: -; CDR3: CASATVTGSYGYTF; DNA: TGTGCCAGCGCTACCGTAACCGGGAGCTATGGCTACACCTTC
size: -; V: TRBV6-5; J: TRBJ2-3; length: 13; D: -; CDR3: CASTESGEDTQYF; DNA: TGTGCCAGCACTGAGTCAGGGGAAGATACGCAGTATTTT
size: once; V: TRBV28; J: TRBJ2-6; length: 15; D: -; CDR3: CASSDRGTGANVLTF; DNA: TGTGCCAGCAGTGATAGGGGAACCGGGGCCAACGTCCTGACTTTC
size: -; V: TRBV5-4; J: TRBJ1-1; length: 15; D: -; CDR3: CASSLGPRVNTEAFF; DNA: TGTGCCAGCAGCTTGGGCCCCAGGGTGAACACTGAAGCTTTCTTT
size: -; V: TRBV5-5; J: TRBJ2-4; length: 18; D: -; CDR3: CASSSTPLRGAAKNIQYF; DNA: TGTGCCAGCAGCTCTACTCCCCTTAGGGGGGCGGCCAAAAACATTCAGTACTTC
size: once; V: TRBV7-2; J: TRBJ1-2; length: 12; D: -; CDR3: CASTRLGAGYTF; DNA: TGTGCCAGCACTAGACTTGGGGCTGGCTACACCTTC
size: -; V: TRBV23-1; J: TRBJ2-7; length: 15; D: -; CDR3: CASSQYKTGVYEQYF; DNA: TGCGCCAGCAGTCAATATAAGACAGGCGTCTACGAGCAGTACTTC
size: -; V: TRBV19; J: TRBJ2-7; length: 15; D: TRBD1; CDR3: CASSTGQGSMYEQYF; DNA: TGTGCCAGTAGTACCGGACAGGGGTCCATGTACGAGCAGTACTTC
size: -; V: TRBV5-1; J: TRBJ1-1; length: 12; D: -; CDR3: CASSLSRNEAFF; DNA: TGCGCCAGCAGCTTGTCCAGAAATGAAGCTTTCTTT
size: -; V: TRBV15; J: TRBJ1-1; length: 15; D: TRBD1; CDR3: CATSGGTGGNEWAFF; DNA: TGTGCCACCAGCGGGGGGACAGGGGGAAACGAGTGGGCTTTCTTT
size: -; V: TRBV11-2; J: TRBJ2-1; length: 17; D: TRBD2; CDR3: CASSPPTSGGRYNEQFF; DNA: TGTGCCAGCAGCCCGCCGACTAGCGGGGGACGATACAATGAGCAGTTCTTC
size: -; V: TRBV5-5; J: TRBJ1-3; length: 15; D: -; CDR3: CASSFGPTAGNTIYF; DNA: TGTGCCAGCAGCTTTGGGCCTACAGCTGGAAACACCATATATTTT
size: -; V: TRBV18; J: TRBJ1-1; length: 16; D: -; CDR3: CASSSTVTAMNTEAFF; DNA: TGTGCCAGCTCATCGACTGTGACAGCCATGAACACTGAAGCTTTCTTT
size: few; V: TRBV6-1; J: TRBJ1-1; length: 13; D: TRBD1; CDR3: CAGSRDRRFEAFF; DNA: TGTGCCGGGAGTCGGGACAGGAGATTTGAAGCTTTCTTT
size: -; V: TRBV23-1; J: TRBJ2-3; length: 14; D: -; CDR3: CASIADQPTDTQYF; DNA: TGCGCCAGCATTGCGGATCAGCCCACAGATACGCAGTATTTT
size: -; V: TRBV7-8; J: TRBJ1-2; length: 14; D: TRBD1; CDR3: CASSLQGAQYGYTF; DNA: TGTGCCAGCAGCTTACAGGGGGCCCAATATGGCTACACCTTC
size: -; V: TRBV5-1; J: TRBJ1-1; length: 14; D: -; CDR3: CASSFSTVSTEAFF; DNA: TGCGCCAGCAGCTTCTCGACAGTTTCCACTGAAGCTTTCTTT
size: -; V: TRBV5-4; J: TRBJ2-3; length: 14; D: -; CDR3: CASSLTGSTDTQYF; DNA: TGTGCCAGCAGCTTGACAGGGAGCACAGATACGCAGTATTTT